This is a list of T cell receptor beta chains from one sample in a study of blood T cells in healthy people across ages. TCRdb fed the 5' RACE reads into MiXCR, producing one record per CDR3 protein. The profile shows 850,000 to 1,000,000 distinct CDR3 sequences, roughly 50% of them singletons. Sequences were obtained from blood. All receptors come from a man aged 25-45 years in good health. Each CDR3 is given with its conserved first and last residue. Fields, in order: J gene, clone size, V gene, D gene, CDR3 protein, CDR3 DNA. A D gene is named only where the DNA matches it firmly. Some rows mark clone size as missing; the rest say once, few, many or name a class of expanded clone.

>TRBJ2-3|few|TRBV12-3/TRBV12-4|TRBD1
CASSLTDRHTQYF
TGTGCCAGCAGTTTAACGGACAGGCATACGCAGTATTTT
>TRBJ2-4|.|TRBV20-1|.
CSAEVGGRQNIQYF
TGCAGTGCAGAGGTGGGGGGAAGGCAAAACATTCAGTACTTC
>TRBJ2-1|.|TRBV7-2|TRBD2
CASSSGLAGGMLKYNEQFF
TGTGCCAGCAGCTCGGGACTAGCGGGGGGGATGTTAAAATACAATGAGCAGTTCTTC
>TRBJ2-1|.|TRBV27|.
CASMASRVYNEQFF
TGTGCCAGCATGGCTAGTAGGGTGTACAATGAGCAGTTCTTC
>TRBJ1-2|few|TRBV6-1|.
CASTENPGHLANYGYTF
TGTGCCAGCACCGAAAATCCCGGACACCTAGCTAACTATGGCTACACCTTC
>TRBJ2-5|.|TRBV5-6|TRBD1
CASSLRTGKETQYF
TGTGCCAGCAGCTTGCGGACAGGGAAGGAGACCCAGTACTTC
>TRBJ2-5|once|TRBV4-3|TRBD1
CASSQDLVDRGGETQYF
TGCGCCAGCAGCCAAGATCTAGTAGACAGGGGAGGTGAGACCCAGTACTTC
>TRBJ1-2|.|TRBV27|.
CASSTYGGDYGYTF
TGTGCCAGCAGCACTTATGGGGGGGACTATGGCTACACCTTC
>TRBJ1-2|many|TRBV7-2|.
CASSLGVGGYTF
TGTGCCAGCAGCTTAGGGGTTGGAGGCTACACCTTC
>TRBJ2-7|.|TRBV20-1|TRBD2
CSASRSGGVSYEQYF
TGCAGTGCTAGTCGTAGCGGGGGGGTCTCCTACGAGCAGTACTTC
>TRBJ2-1|.|TRBV20-1|TRBD2
CSARDEGGGANEQFF
TGCAGTGCTAGAGATGAGGGCGGGGGGGCCAATGAGCAGTTCTTC
>TRBJ2-3|once|TRBV20-1|TRBD2
CSARRGGADTQYF
TGCAGTGCTAGACGGGGGGGCGCAGATACGCAGTATTTT
>TRBJ1-1|.|TRBV29-1|.
CSVVKDTEAFF
TGCAGCGTCGTCAAAGACACTGAAGCTTTCTTT
>TRBJ2-3|.|TRBV20-1|.
CSARVGPTDTQYF
TGCAGTGCTAGAGTAGGCCCCACAGATACGCAGTATTTT
>TRBJ2-7|.|TRBV7-2|TRBD2
CASSRLAGGYNEQYF
TGTGCCAGCAGCCGACTAGCGGGGGGCTACAATGAGCAGTACTTC
>TRBJ1-1|.|TRBV6-2/TRBV6-3|.
CASSNRNPEAFF
TGTGCCAGCAGCAACAGGAATCCTGAAGCTTTCTTT
>TRBJ1-6|.|TRBV12-3/TRBV12-4|.
CAVRGGSSPLHF
TGTGCCGTTAGGGGTGGCTCCTCACCCCTCCACTTT
>TRBJ2-3|few|TRBV14|.
CASSDSSDTQYF
TGTGCCAGCAGCGACAGTTCAGATACGCAGTATTTT
>TRBJ2-1|few|TRBV6-2/TRBV6-3|TRBD1
CASSYRQGAMDEQFF
TGTGCCAGCAGTTACAGGCAGGGGGCGATGGATGAGCAGTTCTTC
>TRBJ2-5|few|TRBV27|.
CASSLSVPETQYF
TGTGCCAGCAGTTTATCAGTTCCAGAGACCCAGTACTTC
>TRBJ2-7|.|TRBV7-2|.
CASSTARTTSSYERYF
TGTGCCAGCAGTACCGCTAGGACCACTAGCTCCTACGAGCGGTACTTC
>TRBJ2-5|few|TRBV20-1|TRBD2
CSARKASGGNQETQYF
TGCAGTGCTCGAAAGGCTAGCGGGGGGAACCAAGAGACCCAGTACTTC
>TRBJ2-7|.|TRBV4-2|.
CASSQAVSSYNEQYF
TGTGCCAGCAGCCAAGCAGTAAGCTCCTACAATGAGCAGTACTTC
>TRBJ2-1|.|TRBV7-9|.
CASSPQGSAYEQFF
TGTGCCAGCAGTCCACAGGGATCGGCCTACGAGCAGTTCTTC
>TRBJ1-2|.|TRBV4-1|TRBD1
CASSQVWPGTVYGYTF
TGCGCCAGCAGCCAAGTGTGGCCGGGGACAGTATATGGCTACACCTTC
>TRBJ2-3|.|TRBV13|.
CASSGVIRTETTDTQYF
TGTGCCAGCAGCGGCGTGATAAGGACCGAAACCACAGATACGCAGTATTTT
>TRBJ1-2|.|TRBV6-1|.
CASSDTYYGYTF
TGTGCCAGCAGTGACACCTACTATGGCTACACCTTC
>TRBJ2-3|.|TRBV20-1|.
CSARDSAAARTDTQYF
TGCAGTGCTAGAGATAGCGCCGCAGCCCGCACAGATACGCAGTATTTT
>TRBJ2-5|.|TRBV29-1|.
CSVKTSYYNEQYF
TGCAGCGTTAAAACTAGCTACTACAATGAGCAGTACTTC
>TRBJ2-1|once|TRBV7-2|.
CASSSSEPWDEQFF
TGTGCCAGCAGCTCTAGCGAGCCCTGGGATGAGCAGTTCTTC
>TRBJ1-1|.|TRBV9|.
CASSVRDTEAFF
TGTGCCAGCAGCGTCAGGGACACTGAAGCTTTCTTT
>TRBJ2-7|few|TRBV12-3/TRBV12-4|.
CASSLASQGRREQYF
TGTGCCAGCAGTTTAGCGTCACAGGGTAGGCGCGAGCAGTACTTC
>TRBJ1-1|.|TRBV4-2|.
CASSQEPMNTEAFF
TGTGCCAGCAGCCAGGAACCTATGAACACTGAAGCTTTCTTT
>TRBJ1-2|once|TRBV7-6|TRBD1
CASSARGATGVGGYTF
TGTGCCAGCAGCGCCAGGGGGGCGACAGGGGTGGGTGGCTACACCTTC
>TRBJ2-1|.|TRBV7-2|TRBD1
CASSLGQGKEQFF
TGTGCCAGCAGCTTAGGACAGGGGAAAGAGCAGTTCTTC
>TRBJ2-5|few|TRBV28|.
CASSLSQGQETQYF
TGTGCCAGCAGTTTGTCACAGGGACAAGAGACCCAGTACTTC
>TRBJ2-7|few|TRBV3-1|.
CASSQGSLGYRYF
TGTGCCAGCAGCCAAGGATCGTTGGGTTACAGGTACTTC
>TRBJ1-5|few|TRBV12-3/TRBV12-4|.
CASSTPDQLQPQHF
TGTGCCAGCAGCACACCCGACCAACTTCAGCCCCAGCATTTT
>TRBJ2-7|.|TRBV7-2|.
CASSLASRMPNYEQYF
TGTGCCAGCAGCTTAGCCTCTCGGATGCCCAACTACGAGCAGTACTTC
>TRBJ1-1|.|TRBV7-8|.
CASSEEVRQSSEAFF
TGTGCCAGCAGCGAAGAGGTCAGACAAAGCTCTGAAGCTTTCTTT
>TRBJ2-7|once|TRBV6-1|TRBD1
CASSEQARTGSYEQYF
TGTGCCAGCAGTGAACAGGCTAGGACAGGGTCCTACGAGCAGTACTTC
>TRBJ2-7|.|TRBV4-2|TRBD1
CASSQGLPGQGFDEQYF
TGTGCCAGCAGCCAAGGGTTGCCGGGACAGGGGTTCGACGAGCAGTACTTC
>TRBJ2-1|.|TRBV6-1|TRBD2
CASSVNSGGVFNEQFF
TGTGCCAGCAGTGTAAATAGCGGGGGGGTGTTTAATGAGCAGTTCTTC
>TRBJ2-1|.|TRBV4-2|.
CASSQLEGQYNEQFF
TGTGCCAGCAGCCAACTTGAAGGACAGTACAATGAGCAGTTCTTC
>TRBJ2-1|.|TRBV3-1|TRBD1
CASSYRGSEQFF
TGTGCCAGCAGCTACAGGGGGTCTGAGCAGTTCTTC
>TRBJ1-2|many|TRBV3-1|.
CASSQQTNYGYTF
TGTGCCAGCAGCCAGCAAACTAACTATGGCTACACCTTC
>TRBJ2-6|.|TRBV7-9|TRBD1
CASSHRGKNSGANVLTF
TGTGCCAGCAGTCACAGGGGTAAAAACTCTGGGGCCAACGTCCTGACTTTC
>TRBJ1-5|once|TRBV4-1|.
CASSQGRGDRPQHF
TGCGCCAGCAGCCAAGGGCGGGGGGATCGGCCCCAGCATTTT
>TRBJ2-7|.|TRBV5-5|.
CASSGDVLRPGGQYF
TGTGCCAGCAGTGGGGACGTCCTCCGTCCCGGCGGGCAGTACTTC
>TRBJ2-3|few|TRBV28|.
CASSFRSRGTDTQYF
TGTGCCAGCAGTTTTAGGTCCAGGGGCACAGATACGCAGTATTTT